This entry describes one TCR beta chain. Its specificity is unknown. Per germline, CDR1 SGHTA and CDR2 FQGTGA. Trimming at V came to 1 base and at J to 0 bases, leaving 15 bases not matched to a gene. CDR3 size: 21 residues. This sample was taken from a study of cytotoxic CD8 clonotypes in ibrutinib-treated CLL. Regarding the study as a whole: Sustained-remission and progressing patients' sampling times differed. Whereas clonality rose at ibrutinib response, it declined toward baseline at progression.

Measured with immunoSEQ multiplex PCR; TCRdb has only the in-frame clones, and not every one. The table includes hundreds of thousands of clones, 67% detected once. The sample here was PBMCs, taken after 36 months of ibrutinib treatment. This TCR was recovered from a human donor with chronic lymphocytic leukemia. The genes are TRBV7-3 and TRBJ2-3, with TRBD2 identical over 11 bases. For the CDR3, the DNA is TGTGCCAGCAGCTTAAGCCCGCCTAGGACTAGCGGGTTAACTAGCACAGATACGCAGTATTTT. Residues: CASSLSPPRTSGLTSTDTQYF.